This is a list of T cell receptor beta chains from one sample in a study of cytomegalovirus exposure and HLA in healthy donors. The repertoire was sequenced with immunoSEQ multiplex PCR; TCRdb's copy has only in-frame clones and lacks some. The sample lists 100,000 to 120,000 clones; less than 80% were seen once. The sequenced sample consisted of PBMCs. Receptor source: a woman aged 40 to 50 in good health and CMV-seropositive. Both conserved end residues are part of each CDR3.

>TRBV7-6|TRBJ2-1
CASSFAGSKQFF
>TRBV6-6|TRBJ2-7
CASSYRSGSSYEQYF
>TRBV7-9|TRBJ2-5
CASSIIQYQETQYF
>TRBV27|TRBJ2-7
CASSRAGFSYEQYF
>TRBV30|TRBJ1-5
CAWSRAGGIGSNQPQHF
>TRBV7-8|TRBJ1-2
CASSLVESGADGYTF
>TRBV27|TRBJ2-5
CASKTLAPQETQYF
>TRBV7-2|TRBJ2-3
CASSPRGGLTDTQYF
>TRBV13|TRBJ2-7
CASSSRDSGDEQYF
>TRBV28|TRBJ1-5
CASSSAELSGQPQHF
>TRBV5-1|TRBJ2-2
CASNRAGDTGELFF
>TRBV5-1|TRBJ2-5
CASSFDRVKETQYF
>TRBV9|TRBJ2-1
CASSSSVGQVDNEQFF
>TRBV29-1|TRBJ2-3
CSVGGGSTDTQYF
>TRBV2|TRBJ2-2
CASSAGRDRELFF
>TRBV7-9|TRBJ2-1
CASSFAYNEQFF
>TRBV4-3|TRBJ1-2
CASSGGTGGRANYGYTF
>TRBV11-1|TRBJ2-5
CASSDRGQETQYF
>TRBV6-5|TRBJ2-3
CASSSLAQGLNTQYF
>TRBV5-4|TRBJ2-7
CASSSGSGMRYEQYF
>TRBV5-1|TRBJ2-7
CASRRGQGPSYEQYF
>TRBV27|TRBJ1-5
CASSLRPFDRLSNQPQHF
>TRBV18|TRBJ2-5
CASSLGLNLQETQYF
>TRBV18|TRBJ2-7
CASSRPGTGGEEQYF
>TRBV4-1|TRBJ2-7
CASSHTTGQGAYEQYF
>TRBV12-5|TRBJ2-4
CASGPLLGRRGKNIQYF
>TRBV5-1|TRBJ2-3
CASSFNRYTDTQYF
>TRBV30|TRBJ2-2
CAWSVTYTGELFF
>TRBV7-6|TRBJ2-1
CASSYQLGGEQFF
>TRBV30|TRBJ2-1
CAWTSGSSYNEQFF
>TRBV28|TRBJ1-2
CASSYVGWGKNYGYTF
>TRBV30|TRBJ2-7
CAWSVGAQYEQYF
>TRBV5-4|TRBJ1-3
CASSTGKSSGNTIYF
>TRBV6-1|TRBJ2-7
CASRPLRDSYEQYF
>TRBV9|TRBJ2-1
CASSGREGLVTYNEQFF
>TRBV5-4|TRBJ2-2
CASSLPSGAGELFF
>TRBV7-8|TRBJ2-7
CASSYGTRGEQYF
>TRBV5-6|NA
CASSLRGLAGYEQYF
>TRBV6-1|TRBJ1-5
CASSTGQGGNQPQHF
>TRBV11-3|NA
CASSLNYEQYF
>TRBV6-4|TRBJ2-1
CASSERESSYNEQFF
>TRBV5-1|TRBJ2-2
CASSLPKGTSGSQSNTGELFF
>TRBV18|TRBJ1-4
CASSPRAEGEKLFF
>TRBV29-1|TRBJ1-1
CSAGARNTEAFF
>TRBV30|TRBJ1-1
CAWIGQGAVTEAFF
>TRBV5-6|TRBJ2-1
CASSLDSGSYNEQFF
>TRBV19|TRBJ1-2
CASSHTIYGYTF
>TRBV7-2|TRBJ2-5
CASSLVPGQETQYF
>TRBV5-1|TRBJ2-1
CASSLGTSGRPRENEQFF
>TRBV6-1|TRBJ2-7
CASSDWWGMNEQYF
>TRBV6-4|TRBJ1-1
CASSPGQKNTMNTEAFF